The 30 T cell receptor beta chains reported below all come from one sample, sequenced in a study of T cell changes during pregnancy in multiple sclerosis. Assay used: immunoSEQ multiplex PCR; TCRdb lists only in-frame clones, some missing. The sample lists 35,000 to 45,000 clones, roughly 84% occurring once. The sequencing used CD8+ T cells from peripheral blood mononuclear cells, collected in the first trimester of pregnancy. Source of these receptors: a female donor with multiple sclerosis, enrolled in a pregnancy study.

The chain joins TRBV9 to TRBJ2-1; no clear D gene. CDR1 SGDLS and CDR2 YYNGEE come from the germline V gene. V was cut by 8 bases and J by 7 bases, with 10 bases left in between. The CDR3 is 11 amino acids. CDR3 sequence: CARSQENEQFF. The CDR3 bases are TGTGCCAGGTCCCAAGAGAATGAGCAGTTCTTC. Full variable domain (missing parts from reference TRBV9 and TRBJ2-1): DSGVTQTPKHLITATGQRVTLRCSPRSGDLSVYWYQQSLDQGLQFLIQYYNGEERAKGNILERFSAQQFPDLHSELNLSSLELGDSALYFCARSQENEQFFGPGTRLTVL.

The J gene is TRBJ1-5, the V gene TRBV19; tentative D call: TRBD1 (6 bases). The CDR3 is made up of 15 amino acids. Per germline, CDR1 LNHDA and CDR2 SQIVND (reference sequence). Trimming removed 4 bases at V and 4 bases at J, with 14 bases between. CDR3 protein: CASSTRTAQNQPQHF. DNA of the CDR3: TGTGCCAGTAGTACTCGGACAGCTCAAAATCAGCCCCAGCATTTT.

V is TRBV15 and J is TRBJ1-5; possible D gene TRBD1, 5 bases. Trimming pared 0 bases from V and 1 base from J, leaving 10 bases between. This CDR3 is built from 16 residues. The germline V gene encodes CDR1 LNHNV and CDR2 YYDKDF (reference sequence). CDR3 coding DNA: TGTGCCACCAGCAGAGATCTGGGGGGAAGCAATCAGCCCCAGCATTTT. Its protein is CATSRDLGGSNQPQHF. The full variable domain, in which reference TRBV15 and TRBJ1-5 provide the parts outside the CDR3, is DAMVIQNPRYQVTQFGKPVTLSCSQTLNHNVMYWYQQKSSQAPKLLFHYYDKDFNNEADTPDNFQSRRPNTSFCFLDIRSPGLGDTAMYLCATSRDLGGSNQPQHFGDGTRLSIL.

As DNA, the CDR3 is TGTGCCAGCAGCTTGGGGGCCTCTTCGCCTGAAGCTTTCTTT. Its translation is CASSLGASSPEAFF. The rearrangement joins TRBV5-8 to TRBJ1-1, with D unresolved. V was trimmed by 0 bases and J by 6 bases, leaving 12 bases between them. This CDR3 has 14 residues. Germline V lookup: CDR1 SGHTS, CDR2 YDEGEE.

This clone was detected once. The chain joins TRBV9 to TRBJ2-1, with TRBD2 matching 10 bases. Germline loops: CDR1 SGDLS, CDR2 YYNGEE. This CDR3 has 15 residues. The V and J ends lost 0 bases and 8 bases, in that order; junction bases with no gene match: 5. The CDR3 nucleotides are TGTGCCAGCAGCGTAGAGCGGGGGGGCCCGGATGAGCAGTTCTTC. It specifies CASSVERGGPDEQFF.

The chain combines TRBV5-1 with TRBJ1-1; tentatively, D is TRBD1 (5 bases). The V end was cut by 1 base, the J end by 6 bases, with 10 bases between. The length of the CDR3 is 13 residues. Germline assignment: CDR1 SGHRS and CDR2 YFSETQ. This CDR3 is CASSLRTSAEAFF. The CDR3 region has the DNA TGCGCCAGCAGCTTGAGGACATCCGCTGAAGCTTTCTTT.

Here the CDR3 DNA reads TGTGCCAGCAGCGCCCCAACTACTAATGAAAAACTGTTTTTT. It encodes CASSAPTTNEKLFF. The chain carries TRBV9 and TRBJ1-4; unclear D gene. The CDR3 contains 14 residues. Trimming took off 3 bases at V and 2 bases at J, with 8 bases between the two ends. Per the germline V gene, CDR1 is SGDLS and CDR2 is YYNGEE. The variable domain in full, completed from reference TRBV9 and TRBJ1-4, reads DSGVTQTPKHLITATGQRVTLRCSPRSGDLSVYWYQQSLDQGLQFLIQYYNGEERAKGNILERFSAQQFPDLHSELNLSSLELGDSALYFCASSAPTTNEKLFFGSGTQLSVL.

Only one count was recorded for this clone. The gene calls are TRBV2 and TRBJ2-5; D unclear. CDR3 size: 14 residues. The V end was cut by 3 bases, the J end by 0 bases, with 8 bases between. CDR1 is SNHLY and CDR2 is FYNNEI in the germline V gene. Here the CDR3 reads CASSDGRYQETQYF. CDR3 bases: TGTGCCAGCAGTGATGGTCGGTACCAAGAGACCCAGTACTTC.

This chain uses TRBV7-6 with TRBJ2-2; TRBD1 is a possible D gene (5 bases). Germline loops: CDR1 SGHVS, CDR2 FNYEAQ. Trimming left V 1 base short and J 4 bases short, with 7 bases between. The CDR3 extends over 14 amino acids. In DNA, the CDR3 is TGTGCCAGCAGCTTAGGACAGCCCACCGGGGAGCTGTTTTTT. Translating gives CASSLGQPTGELFF.

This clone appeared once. CDR3 bases: TGTGCCAGCAGTACCCAGGGGAACGAGCAGTACTTC. Translating it yields CASSTQGNEQYF. The chain recombines TRBV6-5 with TRBJ2-7; possible D gene TRBD1, 6 bases. Per the germline V gene, CDR1 is MNHEY and CDR2 is SVGAGI. The CDR3 loop spans 12 amino acids. V lost 5 bases and J 5 bases, leaving 10 bases between the germline ends.

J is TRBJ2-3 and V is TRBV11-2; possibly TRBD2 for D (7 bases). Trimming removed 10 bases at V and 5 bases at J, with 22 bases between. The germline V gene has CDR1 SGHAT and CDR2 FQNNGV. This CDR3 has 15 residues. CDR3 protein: CATNAVGGPGDTQYF. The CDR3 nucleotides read TGTGCCACCAACGCCGTGGGGGGGCCTGGAGATACGCAGTATTTT.

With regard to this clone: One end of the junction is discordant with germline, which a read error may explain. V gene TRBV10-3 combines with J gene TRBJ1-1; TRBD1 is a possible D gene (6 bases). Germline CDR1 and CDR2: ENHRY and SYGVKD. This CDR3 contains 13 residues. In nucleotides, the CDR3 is TGTGCCAGCAGTTACCCAGGGGTCACTGAAGCTTTCTTT. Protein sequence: CASSYPGVTEAFF.

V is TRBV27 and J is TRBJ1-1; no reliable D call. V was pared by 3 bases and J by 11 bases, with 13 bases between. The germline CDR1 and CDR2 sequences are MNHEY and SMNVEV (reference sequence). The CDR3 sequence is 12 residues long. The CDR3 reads CASSFGGMEAFF. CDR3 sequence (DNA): TGTGCCAGCAGTTTTGGAGGGATGGAGGCTTTCTTT.

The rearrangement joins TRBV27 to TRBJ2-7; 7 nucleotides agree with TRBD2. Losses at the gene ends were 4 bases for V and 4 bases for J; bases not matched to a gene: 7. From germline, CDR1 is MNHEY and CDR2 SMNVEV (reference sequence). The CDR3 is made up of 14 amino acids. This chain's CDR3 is CASSSYAGVYEQYF. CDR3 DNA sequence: TGTGCCAGCAGTTCGTACGCGGGGGTGTACGAGCAGTACTTC.

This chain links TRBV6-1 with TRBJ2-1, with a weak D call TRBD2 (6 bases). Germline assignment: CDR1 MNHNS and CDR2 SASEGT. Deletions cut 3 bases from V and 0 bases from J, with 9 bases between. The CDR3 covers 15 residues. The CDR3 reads CASSEWGDSYNEQFF. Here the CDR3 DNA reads TGTGCCAGCAGTGAGTGGGGGGACTCCTACAATGAGCAGTTCTTC.

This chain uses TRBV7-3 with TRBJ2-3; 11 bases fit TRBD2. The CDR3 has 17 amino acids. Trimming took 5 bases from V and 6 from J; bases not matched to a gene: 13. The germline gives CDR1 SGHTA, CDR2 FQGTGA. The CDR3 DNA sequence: TGTGCCAGCAGCGCTTGGTTTAGCGGGGGGGCCATTGATACGCAGTATTTT. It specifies CASSAWFSGGAIDTQYF.

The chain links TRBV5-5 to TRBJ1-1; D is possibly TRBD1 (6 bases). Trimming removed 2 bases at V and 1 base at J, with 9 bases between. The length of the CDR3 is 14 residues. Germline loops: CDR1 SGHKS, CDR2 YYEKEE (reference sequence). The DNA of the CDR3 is TGTGCCAGCAGCTTTGTACAGGGGAACACTGAAGCTTTCTTT. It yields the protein CASSFVQGNTEAFF. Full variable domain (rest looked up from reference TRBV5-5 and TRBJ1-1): DAGVTQSPTHLIKTRGQQVTLRCSPISGHKSVSWYQQVLGQGPQFIFQYYEKEERGRGNFPDRFSARQFPNYSSELNVNALLLGDSALYLCASSFVQGNTEAFFGQGTRLTVV.

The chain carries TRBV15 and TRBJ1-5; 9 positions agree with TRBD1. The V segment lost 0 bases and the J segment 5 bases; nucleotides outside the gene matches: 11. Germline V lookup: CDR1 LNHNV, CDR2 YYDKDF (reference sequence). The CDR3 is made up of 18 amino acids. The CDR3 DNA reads TGTGCCACCAGCAGAGACCCCCTCCGGGACAGGGAAGATCAGCCCCAGCATTTT. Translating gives CATSRDPLRDREDQPQHF.

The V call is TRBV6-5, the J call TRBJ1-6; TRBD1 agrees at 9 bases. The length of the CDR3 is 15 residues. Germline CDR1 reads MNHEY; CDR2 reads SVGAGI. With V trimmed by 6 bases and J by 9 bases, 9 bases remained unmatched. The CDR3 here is CASRTPGQGISPLHF. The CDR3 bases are TGTGCCAGCAGAACACCGGGACAGGGAATTTCACCCCTCCACTTT.

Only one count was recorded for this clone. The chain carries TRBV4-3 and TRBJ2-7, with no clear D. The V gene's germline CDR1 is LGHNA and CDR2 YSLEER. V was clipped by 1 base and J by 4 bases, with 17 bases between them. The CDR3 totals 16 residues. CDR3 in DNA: TGCGCCAGCAGCCAAGGACACCCCTCGTTTGGGTACGAGCAGTACTTC. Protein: CASSQGHPSFGYEQYF.

The CDR3 region is CASSPHDSGVLYEQYF. The CDR3 DNA reads TGTGCCAGCAGCCCCCATGACAGCGGGGTTCTCTACGAGCAGTACTTC. The rearrangement links TRBV13 to TRBJ2-7; 7 bases align to TRBD2. The CDR3 runs to 16 residues. J lost 3 bases, V lost 5 bases, and 13 bases had no gene match. Germline V gene data show CDR1 as PRHDT and CDR2 as FYEKMQ (reference sequence).

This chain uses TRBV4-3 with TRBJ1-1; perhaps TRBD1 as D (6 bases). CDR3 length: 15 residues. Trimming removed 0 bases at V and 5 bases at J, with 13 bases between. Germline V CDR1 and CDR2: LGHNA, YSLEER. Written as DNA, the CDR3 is TGCGCCAGCAGCCAAGATTATTTAGGGGGAACTGAAGCTTTCTTT. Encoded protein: CASSQDYLGGTEAFF.

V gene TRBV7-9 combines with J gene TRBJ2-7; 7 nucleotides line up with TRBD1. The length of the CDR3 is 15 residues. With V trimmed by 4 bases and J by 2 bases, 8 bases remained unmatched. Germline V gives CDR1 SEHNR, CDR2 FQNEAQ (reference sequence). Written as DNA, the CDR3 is TGTGCCAGCAGCTCACAAGGACAGGATGCCTACGAGCAGTACTTC. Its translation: CASSSQGQDAYEQYF.

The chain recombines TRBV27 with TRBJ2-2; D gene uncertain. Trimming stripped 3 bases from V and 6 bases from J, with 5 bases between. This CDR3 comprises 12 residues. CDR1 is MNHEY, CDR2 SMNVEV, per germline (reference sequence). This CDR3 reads CASSFPAGELFF. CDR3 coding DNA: TGTGCCAGCAGTTTTCCAGCCGGGGAGCTGTTTTTT.

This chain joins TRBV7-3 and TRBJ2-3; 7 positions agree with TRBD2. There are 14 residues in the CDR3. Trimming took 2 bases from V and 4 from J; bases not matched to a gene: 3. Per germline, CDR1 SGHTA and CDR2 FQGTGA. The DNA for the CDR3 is TGTGCCAGCAGCTTAGGTGGGGGGGCAGATACGCAGTATTTT. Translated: CASSLGGGADTQYF. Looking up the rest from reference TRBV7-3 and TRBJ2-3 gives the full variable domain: GAGVSQTPSNKVTEKGKYVELRCDPISGHTALYWYRQSLGQGPEFLIYFQGTGAADDSGLPNDRFFAVRPEGSVSTLKIQRTERGDSAVYLCASSLGGGADTQYFGPGTRLTVL.

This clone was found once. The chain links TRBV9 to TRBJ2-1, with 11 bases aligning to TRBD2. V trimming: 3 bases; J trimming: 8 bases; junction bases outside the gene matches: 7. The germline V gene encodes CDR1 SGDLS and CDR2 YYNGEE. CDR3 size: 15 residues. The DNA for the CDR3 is TGTGCCAGCAGCGCAAGTAGCGGGGGGGCGTATGAGCAGTTCTTC. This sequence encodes CASSASSGGAYEQFF.

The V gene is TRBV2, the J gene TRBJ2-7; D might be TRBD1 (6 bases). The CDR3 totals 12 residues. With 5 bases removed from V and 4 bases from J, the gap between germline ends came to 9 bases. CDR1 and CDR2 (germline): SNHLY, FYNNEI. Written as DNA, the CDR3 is TGTGCCAGCAGTTTCCAGGGGTACGAGCAGTACTTC. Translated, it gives CASSFQGYEQYF.

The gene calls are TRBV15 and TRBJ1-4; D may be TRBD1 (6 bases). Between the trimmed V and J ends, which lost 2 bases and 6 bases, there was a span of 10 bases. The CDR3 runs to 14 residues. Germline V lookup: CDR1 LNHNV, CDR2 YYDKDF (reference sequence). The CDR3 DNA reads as TGTGCCACCAGCAGACGGGACACAGATGAAAAACTGTTTTTT. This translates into CATSRRDTDEKLFF.

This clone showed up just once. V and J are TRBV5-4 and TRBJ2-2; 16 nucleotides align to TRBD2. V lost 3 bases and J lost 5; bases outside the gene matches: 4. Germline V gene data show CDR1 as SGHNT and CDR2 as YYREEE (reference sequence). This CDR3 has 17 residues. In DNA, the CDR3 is TGTGCCAGCAGCTACCCGGGACTAGCGGGGGGGACCGGGGAGCTGTTTTTT. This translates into CASSYPGLAGGTGELFF.

In nucleotides, the CDR3 is TGTGCCAGAACCCTTACAGGGCGCAACTATGGCTACACCTTC. Translation: CARTLTGRNYGYTF. The chain has TRBV27 and TRBJ1-2; D possibly corresponds to TRBD1 (6 bases). This CDR3 has 14 residues. The V gene's germline CDR1 is MNHEY and CDR2 SMNVEV (reference sequence). V lost 9 bases, J lost 2 bases, and 16 bases lay in between.